Sequencing of this T cell receptor beta chain was carried out in a study of blood T cell repertoires in COVID-19. From germline, CDR1 is MDHEN and CDR2 SYDVKM. The CDR3 totals 13 residues. Between the trimmed V and J ends, which lost 4 bases and 8 bases, there was a span of 14 bases. The data were produced by immunoSEQ multiplex PCR, yet TCRdb's version contains in-frame clones alone and is incomplete. The table records some 300,000 clones, under 90% of them present only once. In assigning cohorts, the study relied on participant-reported clinical history. Donors in Cohort 3 who had recovered were those with two negative PCRs, healthcare professional clearance, or resolution of their symptoms.

Sequencing was carried out using PBMCs or T cells enriched from blood (not recorded which). The J gene is TRBJ1-1, the V gene TRBV28; D not certain. This sequence originates from a man in his thirties or forties who had recovered from COVID-19. CDR3 loop: CASSSTWVREAFF. Here the CDR3 DNA reads TGTGCCAGCAGTTCGACATGGGTTAGGGAAGCTTTCTTT.